This T cell receptor (beta chain) was identified during a study of T cell responses to AZD1222 COVID-19 vaccine. Data came from immunoSEQ multiplex PCR; TCRdb stores just in-frame clones and leaves some out. The sample lists some 130,000 clones; 91% were seen once. The study pooled second doses at about 4 or about 12 weeks. CDR3 length: 14 residues. The germline gives CDR1 MDHEN, CDR2 SYDVKM. J lost 5 bases, V lost 3 bases, and 4 bases had no gene match. The origin of this receptor is an adult who received the AZD1222 COVID-19 vaccine. The rearrangement links TRBV28 to TRBJ1-5, with 7 positions matching TRBD1. Material: peripheral blood, obtained 28 days after the second AZD1222 dose. CDR3 DNA sequence: TGTGCCAGCAGTTTTCAAGGGGGCTATCAGCCCCAGCATTTT. Translating gives CASSFQGGYQPQHF. Complete variable domain (other parts from reference TRBV28 and TRBJ1-5): DVKVTQSSRYLVKRTGEKVFLECVQDMDHENMFWYRQDPGLGLRLIYFSYDVKMKEKGDIPEGYSVSREKKERFSLILESASTNQTSMYLCASSFQGGYQPQHFGDGTRLSIL.